Below, one T cell receptor (beta chain) is given with its context. As yet, its antigen is unknown. These data belong to a study of human T cells and chemical hapten exposure. Study-wide points: Controls formed significantly fewer large CDR3 similarity clusters than expanded TCRs did. DPC sensitization left the count of TCRs above 1 in 1000 unchanged. There was alopecia in the donors, so their immune response may differ from that of healthy people.

The sample's time point: patch test 2, 6 weeks after DPC sensitization. Treatment defined: therapeutic diphenylcyclopropenone sensitization with weekly scalp DPC. The library put unique molecular identifiers onto individual cDNA molecules. TCRdb re-derived calls from the RACE reads in MiXCR, one entry per CDR3 protein. This table holds 70,000 to 90,000 distinct CDR3 sequences, less than 11% found once. The length of the CDR3 is 12 residues. With V trimmed by 3 bases and J by 9 bases, 1 base remained unmatched. The chain couples TRBV12-3 or TRBV12-4 to TRBJ2-1; 8 bases align to TRBD2. The TCR comes from a woman aged 45-65 years with alopecia areata. Some clones in this sample may be carry-over from other donors' samples. Specimen: whole blood, collected in connection with sensitization to the hapten diphenylcyclopropenone (DPC). This chain's CDR3 is CASSFRGGEQFF. CDR3 nucleotides: TGTGCCAGCAGTTTTCGGGGGGGTGAGCAGTTCTTC.